This T cell receptor beta chain was observed in a study of STAT5B mutations in CD4+ large granular lymphocyte leukemia. The trim removed 7 bases at V and 3 bases at J, leaving 12 bases unmatched. The CDR3 runs 16 residues. Germline V gives CDR1 SEHNR, CDR2 FQNEAQ (reference sequence). This table comes from immunoSEQ multiplex PCR, and its TCRdb copy is limited to in-frame clones, with some not included. There are over 30,000 clones in the sample; more than 65% occur only once, and less than 9% lies in the top ten. The V and J genes are TRBV7-9 and TRBJ2-3; 8 nucleotides line up with TRBD2. This receptor was taken from a human donor in good health. Material for sequencing was CD4+ T cells from blood buffy coats. CDR3 amino acids: CASNNHSGGGTDTQYF. CDR3 coding DNA: TGTGCCAGCAACAATCACAGCGGGGGAGGGACAGATACGCAGTATTTT.